This T cell receptor (beta chain) comes out of a study of cytomegalovirus exposure and HLA in healthy donors. Study in general: A data release that came early held approximately 85 million unique TCRs from HLA-typed donors. Study-wide results and limits: It was 150 or so TCR beta chains that were listed as cytomegalovirus-associated.

J was trimmed by 3 bases and V by 1 base; bases with no gene match: 6. CDR3 length: 16 residues. Per the germline V gene, CDR1 is SGDLS and CDR2 is YYNGEE. Amplification used 60 Vbeta primers and 13 Jbeta primers. The repertoire was sequenced with immunoSEQ multiplex PCR; TCRdb's copy has only in-frame clones and lacks some. The table has about 99,000 clones, approximately 81% seen once. This clone was seen a few times. The antigen is unknown. Every donor was a healthy person donating bone marrow. V usage is TRBV9 and J usage is TRBJ2-2; 7 bases align to TRBD2. Sample: PBMCs. The receptor's source is a male donor in good health and CMV-seropositive. This CDR3 reads CASSVSSGAHTGELFF. CDR3 nucleotides: TGTGCCAGCAGCGTATCGAGCGGGGCTCACACCGGGGAGCTGTTTTTT.